Listed below are T cell receptor beta chains from one sample, sequenced in a study of cytomegalovirus exposure and HLA in healthy donors. Repertoires were generated with immunoSEQ multiplex PCR, while TCRdb's copy carries only in-frame clones and drops some. The data contain about 150,000 clones, approximately 80% of them seen just once; the ten biggest clones take up 2% to 2.5%. Sequenced: PBMCs. The receptors were sampled from a boy between 2 and 10 years old in good health and CMV-seronegative. CDR3s include the opening cysteine and the closing phenylalanine or tryptophan. Each record gives: CDR3 protein, CDR3 DNA, V gene, J gene, D gene, clone size. A D gene is named only where the DNA matches it firmly. Size values are once, few and many counts, or a class for expanded clones, and some rows have none.

CASSSRDRGLRGYTF	TGTGCCAGCAGTTCCCGGGACAGGGGGCTGCGCGGCTACACCTTC	TRBV27	TRBJ1-2	TRBD1	NA
CATSRTGVRYEQYF	TGTGCCACCAGCAGGACAGGGGTTAGATACGAGCAGTACTTC	TRBV15	TRBJ2-7	TRBD1	NA
CASMRSLQETQYF	TGTGCCAGCATGAGGTCCCTACAAGAGACCCAGTACTTC	TRBV6-1	TRBJ2-5	NA	NA
CASSGPTGVNTEAFF	TGTGCCAGCAGCGGGCCCACAGGGGTGAACACTGAAGCTTTCTTT	TRBV5-4	TRBJ1-1	TRBD1	NA
CASSYSGGDYSYEQYF	TGTGCCAGCAGTTACTCGGGGGGGGACTACTCCTACGAGCAGTACTTC	TRBV6-6	TRBJ2-7	TRBD2	NA
CARPRLWAETQYF	TGTGCCCGTCCCAGACTATGGGCAGAGACCCAGTACTTC	TRBV9	TRBJ2-5	NA	NA
CASSQGASGNYEQYF	TGCGCCAGCAGCCAAGGGGCTAGCGGGAACTACGAGCAGTACTTC	TRBV4-3	TRBJ2-7	TRBD2	once
CASSYSGGEKLFF	TGTGCCAGCAGTTACTCTGGGGGCGAAAAACTGTTTTTT	TRBV6-6	TRBJ1-4	NA	NA
CASSLRQGNTEAFF	TGCGCCAGCAGCCTTCGACAGGGGAACACTGAAGCTTTCTTT	TRBV5-1	TRBJ1-1	TRBD1	NA
CSVEDKNQETQYF	TGCAGCGTAGAGGACAAGAACCAAGAGACCCAGTACTTC	TRBV29-1	TRBJ2-5	NA	NA
CASSLQFPYEQYF	TGTGCCAGCAGCTTACAGTTTCCGTACGAGCAGTACTTC	TRBV11-2	TRBJ2-7	NA	NA
CASSLAGASGELFF	TGCGCCAGCTCCCTAGCGGGGGCCTCGGGGGAGCTGTTTTTT	TRBV5-1	TRBJ2-2	TRBD2	NA
CASSSGFNQPQHF	TGTGCCAGCAGTTCCGGGTTCAATCAGCCCCAGCATTTT	TRBV28	TRBJ1-5	NA	NA
CASRITVNTEAFF	TGTGCCAGTAGGATAACAGTGAACACTGAAGCTTTCTTT	TRBV19	TRBJ1-1	NA	once
CASSAGQGDNSPLHF	TGTGCCAGCAGTGCCGGGCAGGGTGATAATTCACCCCTCCACTTT	TRBV2	TRBJ1-6	NA	once
CSARGEETQYF	TGCAGTGCTAGGGGAGAAGAGACCCAGTACTTC	TRBV20-1	TRBJ2-5	NA	NA
CSAGLTGGMDEQFF	TGCAGCGCCGGATTGACAGGGGGTATGGATGAGCAGTTCTTC	TRBV29-1	TRBJ2-1	TRBD1	NA
CATSRDYSAAQHF	TGTGCCACCAGCAGAGATTATTCGGCGGCCCAGCATTTT	TRBV15	TRBJ1-5	NA	NA
CALGTGGANTEAFF	TGTGCCTTAGGGACAGGAGGAGCGAACACTGAAGCTTTCTTT	TRBV30	TRBJ1-1	TRBD1	NA
CASSLARRAYNEQFF	TGTGCCAGCAGCTTAGCGAGGAGAGCCTACAATGAGCAGTTCTTC	TRBV7-6	TRBJ2-1	NA	NA
CASSYFRGRRPDTQYF	TGTGCCAGCAGTTACTTTCGCGGGAGGCGTCCGGATACGCAGTATTTT	TRBV6-5	TRBJ2-3	TRBD2	NA
CASSKIAGEGNEQFF	TGTGCCAGCAGCAAGATAGCGGGAGAGGGCAATGAGCAGTTCTTC	TRBV4-2	TRBJ2-1	TRBD2	NA
CASSLKGFGGGEQYF	TGTGCCAGCAGCTTAAAGGGGTTCGGGGGGGGCGAGCAGTACTTC	TRBV7-2	TRBJ2-7	TRBD2	NA
CASSQGWGLETQYF	TGCGCCAGCAGCCAAGGGTGGGGCCTCGAGACCCAGTACTTC	TRBV4-1	TRBJ2-5	NA	NA
CASSYSRAVYEQYF	TGTGCCAGCAGTTACTCGAGAGCGGTTTACGAGCAGTACTTC	TRBV6-5	TRBJ2-7	NA	NA
CASSFLTGQGYEQYF	TGCGCCAGCAGCTTTCTCACGGGACAGGGGTACGAGCAGTACTTC	TRBV5-1	TRBJ2-7	TRBD1	NA
CASSPMGQAYEQYF	TGTGCCAGCAGCCCGATGGGGCAGGCCTACGAGCAGTACTTC	TRBV9	TRBJ2-7	NA	NA
CASGQEQGGTDTQYF	TGCGCCAGCGGCCAAGAGCAGGGGGGCACAGATACGCAGTATTTT	TRBV4-1	TRBJ2-3	TRBD1	once
CAGSFENGYNEQFF	TGCGCCGGCAGCTTCGAGAACGGCTACAATGAGCAGTTCTTC	TRBV5-1	TRBJ2-1	NA	NA
CSVAGQNTDTQYF	TGCAGCGTTGCCGGACAGAACACAGATACGCAGTATTTT	TRBV29-1	TRBJ2-3	NA	NA